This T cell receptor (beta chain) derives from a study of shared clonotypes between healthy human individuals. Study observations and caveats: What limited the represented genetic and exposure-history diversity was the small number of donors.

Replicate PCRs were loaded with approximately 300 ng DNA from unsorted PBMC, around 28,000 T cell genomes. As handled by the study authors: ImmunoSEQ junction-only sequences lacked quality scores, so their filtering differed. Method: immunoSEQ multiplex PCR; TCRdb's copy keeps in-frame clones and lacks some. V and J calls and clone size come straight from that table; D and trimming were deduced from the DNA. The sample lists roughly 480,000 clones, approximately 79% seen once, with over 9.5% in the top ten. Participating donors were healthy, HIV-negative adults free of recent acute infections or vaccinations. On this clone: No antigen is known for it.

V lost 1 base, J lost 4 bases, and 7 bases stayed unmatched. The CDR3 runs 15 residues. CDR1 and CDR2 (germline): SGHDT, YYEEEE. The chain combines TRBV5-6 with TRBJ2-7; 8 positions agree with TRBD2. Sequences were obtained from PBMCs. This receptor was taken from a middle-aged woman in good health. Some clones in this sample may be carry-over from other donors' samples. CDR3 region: CASSLSQASGYEQYF. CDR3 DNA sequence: TGTGCCAGCAGCTTGTCTCAGGCTAGCGGGTACGAGCAGTACTTC. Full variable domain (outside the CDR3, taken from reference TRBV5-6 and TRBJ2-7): DAGVTQSPTHLIKTRGQQVTLRCSPKSGHDTVSWYQQALGQGPQFIFQYYEEEERQRGNFPDRFSGHQFPNYSSELNVNALLLGDSALYLCASSLSQASGYEQYFGPGTRLTVT.